Shown below are 18 T cell receptor beta chains from a single sample sequenced in a study of cytomegalovirus exposure and HLA in healthy donors. Both 60 Vbeta primers and 13 Jbeta primers went into the PCR. TCRdb keeps only in-frame clones here, not all; method: immunoSEQ multiplex PCR. Seen here are roughly 200,000 clones, 86% observed once, and the top ten hold around 0.3%. The sample comprised PBMCs. The receptors here all came from a woman in her thirties in good health and CMV-seronegative.

The chain uses TRBV5-1 and TRBJ2-2; maybe TRBD1 (6 bases). This CDR3 is 16 amino acids long. From germline, CDR1 is SGHRS and CDR2 YFSETQ. Trimming stripped 5 bases from V and 0 bases from J, with 14 bases between. The CDR3 sequence: CASSTGTNANTGELFF. The DNA of the CDR3 is TGCGCCAGCAGTACAGGGACGAACGCGAACACCGGGGAGCTGTTTTTT.

This clone was recorded a few times. CDR3 in DNA: TGTGCCAGCAGCTTTGCGGAGACCCAGTACTTC. Amino acid sequence: CASSFAETQYF. The rearrangement links TRBV7-2 to TRBJ2-5; D unresolved. The germline gives CDR1 SGHTA, CDR2 FQGNSA. The germline V and J ends were trimmed by 3 bases and 5 bases, with 4 bases remaining between them. This CDR3 comprises 11 residues.

The chain joins TRBV21-1 to TRBJ2-3; the table's TRBD1 call for D was not verified on the DNA. TRBV21-1 is a recognized pseudogene. This CDR3 region has 14 residues. CDR3 sequence (DNA): TGTGCCAGCAGCAAGGACAGGGGGCGAGATACGCAGTATTTT. This translates into CASSKDRGRDTQYF.

The CDR3 reads CASSAVRQQGQPQHF. The DNA of the CDR3 is TGTGCCAGCAGTGCTGTCCGCCAACAGGGTCAGCCCCAGCATTTT. The genes are TRBV2 and TRBJ1-5; possible D gene TRBD1, 6 bases. The germline V gene encodes CDR1 SNHLY and CDR2 FYNNEI. The CDR3 length is 15 residues. Trimming removed 4 bases at V and 6 bases at J, with 16 bases between.

This chain links TRBV28 with TRBJ1-1; D is ambiguous. CDR1 is MDHEN, CDR2 SYDVKM, per germline. The CDR3 contains 15 residues. The V and J ends lost 3 bases and 4 bases respectively, with 15 bases between them. As DNA, the CDR3 is TGTGCCAGCAGTTTGTGGTCGGGATCTCTCACTGAAGCTTTCTTT. This sequence encodes CASSLWSGSLTEAFF.

The table lists this clone with a count of one. This rearrangement joins TRBV5-1 to TRBJ2-1; TRBD2 matches at 13 bases. Germline lookup yields CDR1 SGHRS and CDR2 YFSETQ. V trimming: 5 bases; J trimming: 0 bases; junction bases outside the gene matches: 2. The CDR3 runs to 16 residues. The CDR3 is CASRLAGGGSYNEQFF. In nucleotides, the CDR3 is TGCGCCAGCAGACTAGCGGGAGGGGGCTCCTACAATGAGCAGTTCTTC.

This chain links TRBV9 with TRBJ2-3; perhaps TRBD1 as D (5 bases). Germline V gives CDR1 SGDLS, CDR2 YYNGEE. Trimming cost V 4 bases and J 3 bases, with 18 bases left between them. The CDR3 loop spans 16 amino acids. CDR3 nucleotides: TGTGCCAGCAGCCCCAGTAACGCCCCAGGGACAGATACGCAGTATTTT. This translates into CASSPSNAPGTDTQYF.

A remark on this clone: Within the sample, other DNA sequences also encode this same CDR3. This rearrangement joins TRBV11-2 to TRBJ2-7, with 7 bases that match TRBD1. This CDR3 comprises 14 residues. The trim removed 1 base at V and 2 bases at J, leaving 2 bases unmatched. From germline, CDR1 is SGHAT and CDR2 FQNNGV. The CDR3 DNA follows: TGTGCCAGCAGCTTAGCAGGGGGAACCTACGAGCAGTACTTC. As protein: CASSLAGGTYEQYF.

This clone was recorded a few times. V is TRBV2 and J is TRBJ2-2, with a possible D match to TRBD2 (5 bases). CDR3 length equals 18 residues. The V and J ends lost 3 bases and 7 bases respectively, with 24 bases between them. Germline CDR1 and CDR2: SNHLY and FYNNEI. The DNA of the CDR3 is TGTGCCAGCAGTGACCCAAAAGGGCTACAGCTTCGGGGCGGGGAGCTGTTTTTT. Amino acid sequence: CASSDPKGLQLRGGELFF.

The count of this clone is one. This sequence joins TRBV5-1 and TRBJ2-7, with TRBD1 identical over 7 bases. The V segment lost 4 bases and the J segment 5 bases; nucleotides outside the gene matches: 6. The CDR3 totals 13 residues. Germline assignment: CDR1 SGHRS and CDR2 YFSETQ. CDR3 region: CASSETGTNEQYF. CDR3 sequence (DNA): TGCGCCAGCAGCGAGACAGGGACGAACGAGCAGTACTTC.

The rearrangement joins TRBV5-4 to TRBJ1-2; a possible D gene is TRBD1 (5 bases). Trimming shortened V by 2 bases and J by 4 bases, and 9 bases separated the two germline ends. Germline CDR1 and CDR2: SGHNT and YYREEE (reference sequence). This CDR3 spans 13 amino acids. CDR3 coding DNA: TGTGCCAGCAGCTTTGACAGAGCCTATGGCTACACCTTC. It codes for CASSFDRAYGYTF.

The rearrangement links TRBV5-5 to TRBJ1-2; TRBD1 might be the D (6 bases). The CDR3 covers 15 residues. Germline V CDR1 and CDR2: SGHKS, YYEKEE (reference sequence). V dropped 1 base and J dropped 3 bases, with 13 bases sitting between them. This CDR3 is CASSLNRVSDYGYTF. The DNA for the CDR3 is TGTGCCAGCAGCTTGAACAGGGTCTCGGACTATGGCTACACCTTC. The full variable domain, with the rest looked up from reference TRBV5-5 and TRBJ1-2, is DAGVTQSPTHLIKTRGQQVTLRCSPISGHKSVSWYQQVLGQGPQFIFQYYEKEERGRGNFPDRFSARQFPNYSSELNVNALLLGDSALYLCASSLNRVSDYGYTFGSGTRLTVV.

The chain joins TRBV6-1 to TRBJ1-2, with D tentatively TRBD1 (6 bases). Germline V gives CDR1 MNHNS, CDR2 SASEGT. The CDR3 contains 13 residues. V was pared by 4 bases and J by 8 bases, with 14 bases between. The CDR3: CASSVETGQGYTF. DNA of the CDR3: TGTGCCAGCAGTGTAGAAACAGGGCAGGGCTACACCTTC.

The V call is TRBV7-9, the J call TRBJ2-3; tentatively, D is TRBD1 (7 bases). V lost 5 bases to trimming and J lost 1 base, with 16 bases between them. This CDR3 has 16 residues. Germline values: CDR1 SEHNR, CDR2 FQNEAQ (reference sequence). The chain's CDR3 is CASSPSRGVGTDTQYF. As DNA, the CDR3 is TGTGCCAGCAGCCCTAGCAGGGGGGTGGGCACAGATACGCAGTATTTT.

The J gene is TRBJ2-7, the V gene TRBV11-2, with 9 bases fitting TRBD2. V was pared by 2 bases and J by 3 bases, with 2 bases of the junction left unmatched. Germline V CDR1 and CDR2: SGHAT, FQNNGV. CDR3 length: 14 amino acids. CDR3 in DNA: TGTGCCAGCAGCTTATATAGCGGGAGCTACGAGCAGTACTTC. Protein product: CASSLYSGSYEQYF.

The V and J genes are TRBV6-1 and TRBJ2-1; 11 positions agree with TRBD1. The germline gives CDR1 MNHNS, CDR2 SASEGT. The CDR3 has 15 residues. V gave up 5 bases and J gave up 8 bases; unmatched junction bases: 8. CDR3 in amino acids: CASSSGTGGVHEQFF. The CDR3 DNA reads as TGTGCCAGCAGTTCCGGGACAGGGGGGGTCCATGAGCAGTTCTTC.

This clone has only a few counts. The chain is built from TRBV4-2 and TRBJ2-3, with 7 bases matching TRBD2. This CDR3 has 15 amino acids. V dropped 1 base and J dropped 5; count of bases not matched to a gene: 6. From germline, CDR1 is LGHNA and CDR2 YNFKEQ. The CDR3 nucleotides read TGTGCCAGCAGCCAAGGTGGTGGGGGGGGAGATACGCAGTATTTT. Its protein is CASSQGGGGGDTQYF.

The V gene is TRBV15, the J gene TRBJ1-5; the match to TRBD1 covers 10 bases. The trim removed 5 bases at V and 6 bases at J, leaving 1 base unmatched. The CDR3 covers 13 residues. Per the germline V gene, CDR1 is LNHNV and CDR2 is YYDKDF (reference sequence). This chain's CDR3 is CATSGDRGQPQHF. DNA for the CDR3: TGTGCCACCAGCGGGGACAGGGGTCAGCCCCAGCATTTT.